This T cell receptor (beta chain) was sequenced during a study of early T cells in non-severe SARS-CoV-2 infection. TCRdb analysed the 5' RACE reads with MiXCR anew, one entry per CDR3 protein. Of more than 85,000 distinct CDR3 sequences detected, about an eighth appear once; the ten largest clones hold 6.2%. This clonotype appeared a few times. V shed 5 bases and J 0 bases; nucleotides not matched to a gene: 4. The CDR3 consists of 16 residues. Germline lookup yields CDR1 MNHEY and CDR2 SMNVEV (reference sequence). The sequencing input was whole blood. The gene calls are TRBV27 and TRBJ2-5; 12 nucleotides align to TRBD2. This clonotype was obtained from an adult who was a healthcare worker with PCR-confirmed SARS-CoV-2 infection or an uninfected control (not recorded which). The CDR3, as DNA: TGTGCCAGCAGTCAAACTAGCGGGGGGTACCAAGAGACCCAGTACTTC. Translation gives CASSQTSGGYQETQYF.